The T cell receptor beta chain described here comes from a study of blood T cells in healthy people across ages. Study-level findings and limits: Long-lived donors exceeded aged donors in naive CD4+ cells and diversity.

Germline V CDR1 and CDR2: ENHRY, SYGVKD. V was cut by 5 bases and J by 7 bases, with 24 bases left in between. This CDR3 is 17 amino acids long. For every donor, a draw yielded approximately 9.8 milliliters of peripheral blood. A J-beta primer mix and a sample-barcoded 5' primer were used in a second PCR of roughly 6 to 11 cycles. Sequencing of every sample gave 2.5 million or more CDR3-containing paired-end reads. TCRdb recomputed calls from the 5' RACE reads with MiXCR, one row per CDR3 protein. Of around 1,600,000 distinct CDR3 sequences in the sample, approximately 42% were seen once. As to this clonotype: The antigen remains unidentified.

The sequence was collected from a woman between 18 and 30 years old in good health. The V and J genes are TRBV10-3 and TRBJ1-5, with D possibly being TRBD1 (5 bases). Input material: blood. The CDR3 nucleotides read TGTGCCATCAGTCTTCGGCCAGGGCGTTGGGTAGGACAGCCCCAGCATTTT. It specifies CAISLRPGRWVGQPQHF.